The 14 T cell receptor beta chains presented below share a single source sample, sequenced in a study of blood T cell repertoires in COVID-19. The assay was immunoSEQ multiplex PCR, and TCRdb's table has in-frame clones only and misses some. The data contain about 250,000 clones, about 88% of them seen just once; the ten biggest clones take up 2.5% to 3.5%. Sequencing used PBMCs or T cells enriched from blood (not recorded which). The receptors derive from a woman aged 50 to 60 who had recovered from COVID-19.

This rearrangement joins TRBV7-9 to TRBJ2-1, with D maybe TRBD1 (5 bases). V shed 5 bases and J shed 6 bases, with 17 bases lying between them. CDR1 and CDR2 from the germline V gene are SEHNR and FQNEAQ (reference sequence). The CDR3 loop spans 15 amino acids. CDR3 in DNA: TGTGCCAGCAGCCGAAGGGGTGGGGCGGCCAATGAGCAGTTCTTC. Translating it yields CASSRRGGAANEQFF.

J is TRBJ2-2 and V is TRBV7-5; the table's D call, TRBD2, has no DNA check behind it. TRBV7-5 is classified as a pseudogene. The CDR3 has 17 residues. The CDR3 loop is CARSPRRRENNTGELFF. CDR3 DNA: TGTGCCAGAAGCCCCCGGAGGCGGGAGAATAACACCGGGGAGCTGTTTTTT.

The chain couples TRBV3-1 (or the pseudogene TRBV3-2) to TRBJ2-3; D is unresolved. The CDR3 has 15 residues. V shed 2 bases and J shed 2 bases, with 11 bases lying between them. Germline V gives CDR1 LGHDT, CDR2 YNNKEL (reference sequence). The CDR3 spells CASSQSFKYTDTQYF. CDR3 nucleotides: TGTGCCAGCAGCCAAAGCTTTAAGTACACAGATACGCAGTATTTT.

This clone was seen a single time. The chain recombines TRBV29-1 with TRBJ2-3; no clear D gene. Trimming took 0 bases from V and 10 from J, leaving 14 bases between them. Germline CDR1 reads SQVTM; CDR2 reads ANQGSEA. The CDR3 is 13 amino acids. Here the CDR3 reads CSVEEDSFAAQYF. The CDR3 nucleotides read TGCAGCGTTGAAGAAGATTCGTTCGCGGCGCAGTATTTT.

V usage is TRBV19 and J usage is TRBJ1-2, with 7 bases lining up with TRBD1. CDR1 and CDR2 from the germline V gene are LNHDA and SQIVND (reference sequence). This CDR3 is built from 17 residues. Unmatched junction bases numbered 14, after V lost 7 bases and J lost 0 bases. The DNA of the CDR3 is TGTGCCAGTATTGCCGGACGGCACAGGGGAGCTAACTATGGCTACACCTTC. This gives the protein CASIAGRHRGANYGYTF.

This chain connects TRBV9 to TRBJ1-2; TRBD1 is a possible D gene (6 bases). Trimming left V 4 bases short and J 4 bases short, with 14 bases between. CDR1 and CDR2 (germline): SGDLS, YYNGEE. The CDR3 contains 14 residues. CDR3 residues: CASSPRDTPYGYTF. In nucleotides, the CDR3 is TGTGCCAGCAGCCCCCGGGACACTCCCTATGGCTACACCTTC.

The V gene is TRBV6-4, the J gene TRBJ1-2, with 8 nucleotides matching TRBD1. CDR1 MRHNA and CDR2 SNTAGT come from the germline V gene. The CDR3 is 13 residues long. The trim removed 5 bases at V and 11 bases at J, leaving 10 bases unmatched. For the CDR3, the DNA is TGTGCCAGCAGTCCCGACAGGGGAGCCATATACACCTTC. Protein product: CASSPDRGAIYTF.

The rearrangement joins TRBV19 to TRBJ2-1; the D gene is possibly TRBD1 (7 bases). The V end lost 3 bases, the J end lost 7 bases, and 13 bases lay between the germline ends. This CDR3 has 14 residues. Germline V gene sequence: CDR1 LNHDA, CDR2 SQIVND (reference sequence). The CDR3 reads CASSMRRGLNEQFF. Here the CDR3 DNA reads TGTGCCAGTAGTATGAGGAGGGGGCTTAATGAGCAGTTCTTC.

A remark on this clone: Other DNA sequences of this sample code for an identical CDR3. The gene calls are TRBV5-1 and TRBJ1-4, with TRBD1 matching over 9 bases. The CDR3 extends over 15 amino acids. Unmatched junction bases numbered 6, after V lost 5 bases and J lost 4 bases. CDR1 is SGHRS and CDR2 is YFSETQ in the germline V gene. The CDR3 bases are TGCGCCAGCAGTCAAGGGACAGGGCTTAATGAAAAACTGTTTTTT. This translates into CASSQGTGLNEKLFF.

The rearrangement joins TRBV6-5 to TRBJ1-1; 7 nucleotides match TRBD1. The V segment lost 5 bases and the J segment 10 bases; nucleotides outside the gene matches: 13. Germline-derived CDR1 and CDR2 are MNHEY and SVGAGI. CDR3 length: 14 residues. The DNA for the CDR3 is TGTGCCAGCAGTCCTCCCGGGAAGGGGGCTGGAGCTTTCTTT. Protein sequence: CASSPPGKGAGAFF.

DNA of the CDR3: TGTGCCAGCAGTTTACGACAGGGATGGACTGAAGCTTTCTTT. Its protein product is CASSLRQGWTEAFF. The chain couples TRBV28 to TRBJ1-1; TRBD1 agrees at 7 bases. With 2 bases clipped from V and 5 bases from J, the junction kept 5 bases outside the gene matches. The CDR3 consists of 14 residues. Germline CDR1 MDHEN, CDR2 SYDVKM.

V and J are TRBV9 and TRBJ2-1; tentative D call: TRBD2 (6 bases). V was pared by 2 bases and J by 6 bases, with 15 bases between. This CDR3 comprises 15 residues. Germline CDR1 SGDLS, CDR2 YYNGEE. The CDR3 loop is CASSVRPSAGNEQFF. CDR3 in DNA: TGTGCCAGCAGCGTTAGGCCTAGCGCCGGCAATGAGCAGTTCTTC.

The gene calls are TRBV24-1 and TRBJ2-1; D unresolved. Germline V gene sequence: CDR1 KGHDR, CDR2 SFDVKD. The CDR3 covers 17 residues. V lost 3 bases and J 4 bases, leaving 18 bases between the germline ends. In DNA form, the CDR3 reads TGTGCCACCAGTGATCAAGGAAGAGGAAACTATTACAATGAGCAGTTCTTC. Translation gives CATSDQGRGNYYNEQFF.

This clone came up once. The rearrangement links TRBV2 to TRBJ1-5; D uncertain. The ends were cut back, 5 bases at V and 1 base at J, with 9 bases in the middle. In germline, CDR1 is SNHLY, CDR2 FYNNEI. This CDR3 spans 14 amino acids. This CDR3 is CASSFGGSNQPQHF. CDR3 nucleotide sequence: TGTGCCAGCAGTTTCGGCGGGAGCAATCAGCCCCAGCATTTT.